The subject of this entry is one T cell receptor (beta chain). Its antigen remains unidentified. These data originate in a study of monozygotic twins with cystic fibrosis. TCRdb's copy holds only in-frame clones and misses some; the assay was immunoSEQ multiplex PCR. The table includes approximately 36,000 clones, approximately 90% detected once. The CDR3 runs 14 residues. V gave up 5 bases and J gave up 7 bases, with 14 bases separating them. CDR1 and CDR2 (germline): LNHDA, SQIVND (reference sequence). Study observations and caveats: Low clonality (median about 0.0095) suggested a mostly naive repertoire. Unrelated CF individuals shared fewer identical clonotypes than monozygotic CF twins.

This clonotype was obtained from a boy between 2 and 10 years old with cystic fibrosis. Sequencing was performed on blood. V usage is TRBV19 and J usage is TRBJ2-2; D perhaps matches TRBD1 (6 bases). The CDR3 DNA is TGTGCCAGTAGTCAAACCTCAGGGGTCGGGGAGCTGTTTTTT. It translates to CASSQTSGVGELFF.